This T cell receptor beta chain was observed in a study of cytomegalovirus exposure and HLA in healthy donors. Whole-study findings and limits: Highly shared variants forming one cluster were likely a sequencing artifact.

The CDR3 extends over 15 amino acids. Trimming pared 4 bases from V and 3 bases from J, leaving 17 bases between. In germline, CDR1 is SGDLS, CDR2 YYNGEE. Points on this clone: Its antigen is unidentified.

In the PCR, 60 Vbeta and 13 Jbeta primers were used. Sequenced by immunoSEQ multiplex PCR; TCRdb stores in-frame clones only, minus some. The top ten clones hold approximately 2% of a sample with 110,000 to 150,000 clones, around 10% of them seen once. The origin of this receptor is a male donor in good health and CMV-seronegative. Sequencing was carried out using PBMCs. The chain combines TRBV9 with TRBJ2-7; possibly TRBD1 for D (5 bases). Here the CDR3 DNA reads TGTGCCAGCAGCCCTCTTCAGGGTCTTTACTACGAGCAGTACTTC. Translating it yields CASSPLQGLYYEQYF.